The 24 T cell receptor beta chains below were found in one sample sequenced in a study of CD8 T cells in ankylosing spondylitis. TCRdb reprocessed the 5' RACE reads with MiXCR, giving one entry per CDR3 protein. In the table there are about 27,000 distinct CDR3 sequences, roughly 7.9% of which are singletons. The sample was blood. The receptors were gathered from a male donor with ankylosing spondylitis or in good health (not recorded which).

V gene TRBV29-1 combines with J gene TRBJ2-1; 10 nucleotides align to TRBD1. Looked up from germline, CDR1 is SQVTM and CDR2 is ANQGSEA. The CDR3 is 14 residues long. V gave up 0 bases and J gave up 7 bases; unmatched junction bases: 3. The CDR3 sequence is CSVEDWTGGNEQFF. Here the CDR3 DNA reads TGCAGCGTTGAAGACTGGACAGGGGGAAATGAGCAGTTCTTC.

This clonotype was counted between two and nine times. Mismatch with germline at one junction end may stem from a read error. This chain uses TRBV4-2 with TRBJ2-3; 9 positions match TRBD1. The germline V gene has CDR1 LGHNA and CDR2 YNFKEQ. The CDR3 covers 15 residues. The DNA for the CDR3 is TGCTGGCGCAGCCAATCGACAGGGGGTACAGATACGCAGTATTTT. Translation: CWRSQSTGGTDTQYF.

V gene TRBV4-3 combines with J gene TRBJ2-5; TRBD2 might be the D (7 bases). CDR3 size: 17 residues. V was trimmed by 0 bases and J by 1 base, leaving 15 bases between them. Germline loops: CDR1 LGHNA, CDR2 YSLEER. The chain's CDR3 is CASSQDLWGGGQETQYF. The DNA for the CDR3 is TGCGCCAGCAGCCAAGATCTGTGGGGGGGCGGCCAAGAGACCCAGTACTTC.

V gene TRBV25-1 combines with J gene TRBJ1-4; no firm D call. Germline V gene lookup returns CDR1 MGHDK and CDR2 SYGVNS. CDR3 length: 10 residues. With 8 bases removed from V and 6 bases from J, the gap between germline ends came to 4 bases. DNA of the CDR3: TGTGCCAGCGGGTATGAAAAACTGTTTTTT. It translates to CASGYEKLFF.

This sequence joins TRBV2 and TRBJ2-1; no firm D call. Germline lookup yields CDR1 SNHLY and CDR2 FYNNEI. The CDR3 runs 12 residues. V was cut by 7 bases and J by 5 bases, with 9 bases left in between. The CDR3 region is CASTVANNEQFF. The CDR3 DNA reads TGTGCCAGCACTGTGGCTAACAATGAGCAGTTCTTC.

The V gene is TRBV29-1, the J gene TRBJ2-1; D is tentatively TRBD1 or TRBD2 (5 bases each). V was cut by 5 bases and J by 0 bases, with 14 bases left in between. The CDR3 spans 15 residues. Germline V lookup: CDR1 SQVTM, CDR2 ANQGSEA. DNA of the CDR3: TGCAGCGTTCTAGGGGACCGAAGCTCCTACAATGAGCAGTTCTTC. It yields the protein CSVLGDRSSYNEQFF.

This clonotype has ten or more counts. V and J are TRBV7-2 and TRBJ2-1; TRBD2 matches 11 bases. This CDR3 contains 15 residues. V lost 5 bases, J lost 6 bases, and 6 bases stayed unmatched. CDR1 and CDR2 from the germline V gene are SGHTA and FQGNSA. The CDR3 DNA reads as TGTGCCAGCAGCAAACTAGCGGGAGTTGGCAATGAGCAGTTCTTC. Its protein product is CASSKLAGVGNEQFF.

This clonotype has a count of ten or more. V usage is TRBV7-3 and J usage is TRBJ2-7, with D possibly matching TRBD1 (5 bases). V was shortened by 2 bases and J by 7 bases, with 12 bases between the two germline ends. The length of the CDR3 is 13 residues. CDR1 SGHTA and CDR2 FQGTGA come from the germline V gene. The CDR3 region has the DNA TGTGCCAGCAGCTTACGGGCAGGGCGGGAGCAGTACTTC. Encoded protein: CASSLRAGREQYF.

V gene TRBV20-1 combines with J gene TRBJ1-1; D possibly corresponds to TRBD1 (6 bases). V lost 4 bases to trimming and J lost 0 bases, with 15 bases between them. Germline-derived CDR1 and CDR2 are DFQATT and SNEGSKA (reference sequence). This CDR3 has 15 amino acids. CDR3 nucleotide sequence: TGCAGTGCTACAGATACAGGGAGGGTGAACACTGAAGCTTTCTTT. Its protein is CSATDTGRVNTEAFF.

This clonotype was counted a few times. Here the CDR3 reads CASSSGAQVYTGELFF. Here the CDR3 DNA reads TGCGCCAGCAGCTCGGGGGCACAGGTCTACACCGGGGAGCTGTTTTTT. V usage is TRBV5-1 and J usage is TRBJ2-2, with D perhaps assigned TRBD1 or TRBD2 (6 bases each). Trimming cost V 3 bases and J 3 bases, with 15 bases left between them. The germline V gene encodes CDR1 SGHRS and CDR2 YFSETQ. CDR3 length: 16 amino acids.

The genes are TRBV12-3 or TRBV12-4 and TRBJ1-4; 12 nucleotides match TRBD1. This CDR3 region has 17 residues. J was trimmed by 15 bases and V by 6 bases; bases with no gene match: 20. CDR3 nucleotides: TGTGCCAGCAGCGTTTATCGGGACGGGACAGGGGGCCCGCACGTGTTTTTT. As protein: CASSVYRDGTGGPHVFF.

V usage is TRBV29-1 and J usage is TRBJ2-2; no firm D call. Germline V CDR1 and CDR2: SQVTM, ANQGSEA. The CDR3 contains 11 residues. V was cut by 4 bases and J by 4 bases, with 4 bases left in between. The CDR3 sequence is CSVAGTGELFF. The CDR3 coding sequence is TGCAGCGTTGCGGGCACCGGGGAGCTGTTTTTT.

This clonotype was detected many times. The V call is TRBV4-3, the J call TRBJ2-1, with D possibly matching TRBD1 (5 bases). CDR1 is LGHNA and CDR2 is YSLEER in the germline V gene. The CDR3 is 15 residues long. V gave up 0 bases and J gave up 4 bases, with 10 bases separating them. The CDR3 coding sequence is TGCGCCAGCAGCCAAGAGTTCGACAGATACAATGAGCAGTTCTTC. The encoded protein is CASSQEFDRYNEQFF.

The chain combines TRBV13 with TRBJ2-1; 7 nucleotides match TRBD2. Germline-derived CDR1 and CDR2 are PRHDT and FYEKMQ (reference sequence). The ends lost 5 bases at V and 7 bases at J; junction bases unmatched: 11. The length of the CDR3 is 15 residues. The CDR3 loop reads CASSRRTRGLNEQFF. CDR3 coding DNA: TGTGCCAGCAGCCGTCGGACTAGGGGTTTGAATGAGCAGTTCTTC.

This clonotype was seen a few times. The V and J genes are TRBV7-2 and TRBJ2-3; no definite D call. CDR3 length: 12 residues. In germline, CDR1 is SGHTA, CDR2 FQGNSA. V was clipped by 3 bases and J by 6 bases, with 7 bases between them. CDR3 coding DNA: TGTGCCAGCAGCTTGACTTGGGATACGCAGTATTTT. As protein: CASSLTWDTQYF.

This clonotype has a handful of counts. V usage is TRBV28 and J usage is TRBJ2-7; TRBD1 matches 7 bases. Germline values: CDR1 MDHEN, CDR2 SYDVKM. The junction had 18 bases not matched to a gene; V was cut back by 7 bases and J by 6 bases. The CDR3 loop spans 16 amino acids. The CDR3 loop is CASTFSRGHPGGEQYF. CDR3 nucleotides: TGTGCCAGCACATTTTCTAGGGGGCACCCGGGTGGCGAGCAGTACTTC.

This clonotype was detected a few times. CDR3 sequence (DNA): TGTGCCAGCAGTACGACAGGGACGAACACCGGGGAGCTGTTTTTT. Its translation is CASSTTGTNTGELFF. This chain connects TRBV6-2 or TRBV6-3 to TRBJ2-2, with 7 bases identical to TRBD1. The CDR3 has 15 residues. J gave up 0 bases and V 5 bases, and 3 bases lay outside the gene matches. Germline CDR1 reads MNHEY; CDR2 reads SVGEGT.

This clonotype appeared a few times. This chain joins TRBV28 and TRBJ1-6; D gene uncertain. In germline, CDR1 is MDHEN, CDR2 SYDVKM. CDR3 length: 12 residues. The V end lost 3 bases, the J end lost 14 bases, and 11 bases lay between the germline ends. The CDR3, as DNA: TGTGCCAGCAGTTTGCTTATGAGGGCCCTCCACTTT. It yields the protein CASSLLMRALHF.

V is TRBV7-2 and J is TRBJ2-2, with TRBD1 as a possible D gene (6 bases). Trimming took 5 bases from V and 9 from J, leaving 16 bases between them. Germline V CDR1 and CDR2: SGHTA, FQGNSA. This CDR3 has 14 amino acids. The CDR3 DNA sequence: TGTGCCAGCAGCCCACAGGGCGCGACCCGGGAGCTGTTTTTT. The encoded protein is CASSPQGATRELFF.

Many counts were recorded for this clonotype. J is TRBJ2-7 and V is TRBV28; 9 nucleotides match TRBD2. There are 15 residues in the CDR3. J was trimmed by 5 bases and V by 3 bases; bases with no gene match: 8. Germline lookup yields CDR1 MDHEN and CDR2 SYDVKM. This CDR3 reads CASSFRREGGHEQYF. The CDR3 nucleotides read TGTGCCAGCAGTTTTCGGCGGGAGGGCGGCCACGAGCAGTACTTC.

In this sample, this clonotype turned up a few times. This sequence joins TRBV5-5 and TRBJ2-2; possible D gene TRBD1, 5 bases. The CDR3 loop spans 15 amino acids. Between the trimmed V and J ends, which lost 0 bases and 4 bases, there was a span of 10 bases. CDR1 is SGHKS and CDR2 is YYEKEE in the germline V gene (reference sequence). CDR3 protein: CASSLVRGGTGELFF. CDR3 bases: TGTGCCAGCAGCTTGGTTAGGGGCGGCACCGGGGAGCTGTTTTTT.

This clonotype has at least ten counts. The CDR3 region has the DNA TGCGCCAGCAGCTTGAATCCCAACACTGAAGCTTTCTTT. It translates to CASSLNPNTEAFF. This chain links TRBV5-1 with TRBJ1-1, with D unclear. The CDR3 has 13 residues. Trimming shortened V by 1 base and J by 2 bases, and 6 bases separated the two germline ends. Germline CDR1 is SGHRS and CDR2 is YFSETQ.

This clonotype came up many times. The chain combines TRBV6-2 or TRBV6-3 with TRBJ1-1; no firm D call. Trimming took 5 bases from V and 0 from J, leaving 7 bases between them. CDR3 length: 13 amino acids. CDR1 and CDR2 from the germline V gene are MNHEY and SVGEGT. The CDR3 DNA is TGTGCCAGCAGTCCGAGGGTGAACACTGAAGCTTTCTTT. Encoded protein: CASSPRVNTEAFF.

Sample share makes this clonotype medium-sized. J is TRBJ1-1 and V is TRBV4-3; D is unresolved. The CDR3 loop spans 13 amino acids. V gave up 0 bases and J gave up 1 base, with 3 bases separating them. Germline CDR1 reads LGHNA; CDR2 reads YSLEER. The CDR3 region has the DNA TGCGCCAGCAGCCAAGAGTCGAACACTGAAGCTTTCTTT. Protein: CASSQESNTEAFF.